What follows are 24 T cell receptor beta chains derived from one specimen sequenced in a study of Graves' ophthalmopathy and Graves' hyperthyroidism. For repertoire sequencing, the TCR beta CDR3 regions were amplified from RNA transcripts. The authors performed first-round RT-PCR with HTBI primers and then a second-round multiplex PCR. TCRdb fed the multiplex PCR reads into MiXCR, producing one record per CDR3 protein. The table includes about 1.1 million distinct CDR3 sequences, 36% detected once. Sample: peripheral blood or thyroid tissue (not recorded which). These receptors all come from an adult man with Graves' hyperthyroidism.

CDR3 in DNA: TGTGCCATCAGAGCAGACACAGGGGCCAACGTCCTGACTTTC. Translating gives CAIRADTGANVLTF. The chain has TRBV10-3 and TRBJ2-6; no definite D call. CDR3 length: 14 residues. V was pared by 6 bases and J by 4 bases, with 10 bases between. Germline CDR1 and CDR2: ENHRY and SYGVKD.

The chain has TRBV5-6 and TRBJ1-1; D unresolved. The CDR3 is 14 amino acids. Germline V gene lookup returns CDR1 SGHDT and CDR2 YYEEEE. V gave up 6 bases and J gave up 0 bases, with 12 bases separating them. This CDR3 is CASTRGRVNTEAFF. CDR3 DNA sequence: TGTGCCAGCACCAGAGGACGGGTGAACACTGAAGCTTTCTTT.

The J gene is TRBJ1-1, the V gene TRBV10-3; 8 bases are a match to TRBD1. The trim removed 3 bases at V and 8 bases at J, leaving 11 bases unmatched. CDR1 is ENHRY, CDR2 SYGVKD, per germline. The CDR3 totals 15 residues. The CDR3 coding sequence is TGTGCCATCAGTGATGAAGACAGGGGCTCCGCGGAAGCTTTCTTT. This gives the protein CAISDEDRGSAEAFF.

The chain has TRBV12-3 or TRBV12-4 and TRBJ2-2; no clear D. The V end was cut by 8 bases, the J end by 7 bases, with 5 bases between. This CDR3 has 10 residues. CDR3 DNA: TGTGCCAGCTTTCACGGGGAGCTGTTTTTT. Translating gives CASFHGELFF.

Ten or more counts support this clonotype. This chain joins TRBV7-2 and TRBJ2-7, with D possibly matching TRBD2 (5 bases). This CDR3 has 14 amino acids. Looked up from germline, CDR1 is SGHTA and CDR2 is FQGNSA. The germline V and J ends were trimmed by 3 bases and 1 base, with 10 bases remaining between them. CDR3: CASSFSPGSYEQYF. CDR3 DNA sequence: TGTGCCAGCAGCTTTTCCCCGGGGTCCTACGAGCAGTACTTC.

The CDR3 reads CATSREGTGRETQYF. The CDR3 nucleotides read TGTGCCACCAGCAGAGAGGGAACAGGGCGGGAGACCCAGTACTTC. The chain recombines TRBV15 with TRBJ2-5; perhaps TRBD1 as D (6 bases). CDR1 and CDR2 (germline): LNHNV, YYDKDF (reference sequence). The V end was cut by 0 bases, the J end by 5 bases, with 13 bases between. The CDR3 consists of 15 residues.

This clonotype was recorded many times. The rearrangement links TRBV5-8 to TRBJ2-5, with D possibly being TRBD1 or TRBD2 (5 bases each). Germline CDR1 is SGHTS and CDR2 is YDEGEE. This CDR3 contains 16 residues. Trimming shortened V by 0 bases and J by 4 bases, and 16 bases separated the two germline ends. CDR3: CASSLVGGGLGETQYF. The DNA of the CDR3 is TGTGCCAGCAGCTTGGTTGGTGGGGGATTGGGAGAGACCCAGTACTTC.

This clonotype was seen a few times. The J gene is TRBJ1-1, the V gene TRBV6-5; tentatively, D is TRBD1 (5 bases). CDR1 is MNHEY, CDR2 SVGAGI, per germline. The CDR3 is 15 residues long. Trimming shortened V by 5 bases and J by 0 bases, and 13 bases separated the two germline ends. The CDR3 DNA reads TGTGCCAGCAGTCAGACGACAGACTTGAACACTGAAGCTTTCTTT. The encoded protein is CASSQTTDLNTEAFF.

The chain employs TRBV29-1 and TRBJ2-2, with TRBD2 matching 7 bases. Trimming cost V 8 bases and J 2 bases; bases outside gene matches: 8. CDR1 and CDR2 (germline): SQVTM, ANQGSEA. This CDR3 region has 14 residues. CDR3 nucleotides: TGCAGCCACGGGGAGGGTACTAACACCGGGGAGCTGTTTTTT. Residues: CSHGEGTNTGELFF.

The genes are TRBV20-1 and TRBJ1-1; 8 bases are a match to TRBD1. With 6 bases clipped from V and 3 bases from J, the junction kept 3 bases outside the gene matches. CDR1 is DFQATT, CDR2 SNEGSKA, per germline (reference sequence). The CDR3 covers 12 residues. The CDR3 protein is CSAGQEYTEAFF. DNA of the CDR3: TGCAGTGCGGGACAGGAGTACACTGAAGCTTTCTTT.

This clonotype has a count of ten or more. The chain recombines TRBV29-1 with TRBJ2-7, with 9 bases fitting TRBD1. Per germline, CDR1 SQVTM and CDR2 ANQGSEA. J lost 6 bases, V lost 4 bases, and 10 bases had no gene match. The CDR3 has 14 amino acids. For the CDR3, the DNA is TGCAGCGTTGTGGGGGGGGGACAGGGTGGCGAGCAGTACTTC. Protein: CSVVGGGQGGEQYF.

This clonotype was observed many times. This chain connects TRBV2 to TRBJ1-1, with a possible D match to TRBD1 (6 bases). This CDR3 has 12 amino acids. Per germline, CDR1 SNHLY and CDR2 FYNNEI. V lost 5 bases and J 8 bases, leaving 12 bases between the germline ends. Here the CDR3 DNA reads TGTGCCAGCAGTCGGAGGACAGAAGAAGCTTTCTTT. This codes for CASSRRTEEAFF. Drawing the rest from reference TRBV2 and TRBJ1-1, the complete variable domain is EPEVTQTPSHQVTQMGQEVILRCVPISNHLYFYWYRQILGQKVEFLVSFYNNEISEKSEIFDDQFSVERPDGSNFTLKIRSTKLEDSAMYFCASSRRTEEAFFGQGTRLTVV.

V is TRBV9 and J is TRBJ2-7, with 12 bases aligning to TRBD2. From germline, CDR1 is SGDLS and CDR2 YYNGEE. The CDR3 has 16 residues. With 2 bases clipped from V and 7 bases from J, the junction kept 10 bases outside the gene matches. The CDR3 region has the DNA TGTGCCAGCAGCGTGGGGCTAGCGGGAGGGTCGGGTGAGCAGTACTTC. This codes for CASSVGLAGGSGEQYF.

This clonotype was counted ten times or more. J is TRBJ2-7 and V is TRBV7-6; no reliable D call. This CDR3 is 14 amino acids long. Trimming left V 10 bases short and J 1 base short, with 17 bases between. The germline V gene has CDR1 SGHVS and CDR2 FNYEAQ. CDR3 residues: CANRSPPGSYEQYF. In DNA, the CDR3 is TGTGCCAACCGGAGCCCGCCCGGGTCCTACGAGCAGTACTTC. Full variable domain (missing parts from reference TRBV7-6 and TRBJ2-7): GAGVSQSPRYKVTKRGQDVALRCDPISGHVSLYWYRQALGQGPEFLTYFNYEAQQDKSGLPNDRFSAERPEGSISTLTIQRTEQRDSAMYRCANRSPPGSYEQYFGPGTRLTVT.

This clonotype was observed at least ten times. This sequence joins TRBV5-6 and TRBJ1-2, with D perhaps matching TRBD1 (6 bases). This CDR3 region has 13 residues. Looked up from germline, CDR1 is SGHDT and CDR2 is YYEEEE. V was pared by 1 base and J by 8 bases, with 12 bases between. The CDR3 spells CASSLNRDSGYTF. CDR3 in DNA: TGTGCCAGCAGCTTGAACAGGGATAGCGGCTACACCTTC.

The chain combines TRBV10-3 with TRBJ1-5; no reliable D call. Per germline, CDR1 ENHRY and CDR2 SYGVKD. Trimming removed 3 bases from V and 11 bases from J, with 14 bases in between. The CDR3 totals 13 residues. The CDR3 coding sequence is TGTGCCATCAGTGATGGAGGGCAAGAGACCCAGCATTTT. Its translation: CAISDGGQETQHF.

There are a few counts of this clonotype. The chain couples TRBV6-2 or TRBV6-3 to TRBJ2-5, with 8 bases that match TRBD2. This CDR3 region has 14 residues. Losses at the gene ends were 5 bases for V and 0 bases for J; bases not matched to a gene: 2. The V gene's germline CDR1 is MNHEY and CDR2 SVGEGT. CDR3 nucleotides: TGTGCCAGCAGTCCACTAGCGGACCAAGAGACCCAGTACTTC. Amino acid sequence: CASSPLADQETQYF.

This clonotype was observed many times. J is TRBJ2-2 and V is TRBV7-8; the D is unclear. CDR1 and CDR2 (germline): SGHVS, FQNEAQ. The CDR3 is made up of 16 amino acids. V dropped 5 bases and J dropped 3 bases, with 16 bases sitting between them. DNA of the CDR3: TGTGCCAGCAGCCAAAGCCTTTCAGTCGACACCGGGGAGCTGTTTTTT. It yields the protein CASSQSLSVDTGELFF.

The rearrangement uses TRBV12-3 or TRBV12-4 and TRBJ1-6; D might be TRBD1 (6 bases). The ends were cut back, 0 bases at V and 10 bases at J, with 10 bases in the middle. The CDR3 runs 14 residues. In DNA, the CDR3 is TGTGCCAGCAGTTTAGCCGGGGGCAGATCACCCCTCCACTTT. Residues: CASSLAGGRSPLHF.

The chain uses TRBV6-2 or TRBV6-3 and TRBJ1-2; TRBD1 agrees at 7 bases. Trimming took 5 bases from V and 2 from J; bases not matched to a gene: 5. This CDR3 has 14 residues. Germline V gives CDR1 MNHEY, CDR2 SVGEGT. The CDR3 protein is CASSTRQGNYGYTF. In nucleotides, the CDR3 is TGTGCCAGCAGTACCAGACAGGGAAACTATGGCTACACCTTC.

The table lists this clonotype with many counts. The chain has TRBV7-9 and TRBJ1-5, with no clear D. This CDR3 is built from 16 residues. Germline V gene sequence: CDR1 SEHNR, CDR2 FQNEAQ (reference sequence). Trimming took off 1 base at V and 4 bases at J, with 14 bases between the two ends. DNA for the CDR3: TGTGCCAGCAGCTTAGATGAAGGGTTATGGAATCAGCCCCAGCATTTT. It is translated as CASSLDEGLWNQPQHF. The complete variable domain, with remaining parts taken from reference TRBV7-9 and TRBJ1-5, reads DTGVSQNPRHKITKRGQNVTFRCDPISEHNRLYWYRQTLGQGPEFLTYFQNEAQLEKSRLLSDRFSAERPKGSFSTLEIQRTEQGDSAMYLCASSLDEGLWNQPQHFGDGTRLSIL.

The chain uses TRBV25-1 and TRBJ2-7; D is perhaps TRBD1 (5 bases). CDR1 and CDR2 (germline): MGHDK, SYGVNS. This CDR3 is built from 14 residues. V shed 6 bases and J shed 2 bases, with 14 bases lying between them. CDR3 loop: CASRSFQGPYEQYF. DNA of the CDR3: TGTGCCAGCAGGTCATTTCAGGGTCCCTACGAGCAGTACTTC.

The chain employs TRBV29-1 and TRBJ2-7; 9 bases match TRBD1. Germline V CDR1 and CDR2: SQVTM, ANQGSEA. This CDR3 contains 13 residues. The ends lost 4 bases at V and 3 bases at J; junction bases unmatched: 4. The CDR3 is CSVGPGQGYEQYF. In DNA, the CDR3 is TGCAGCGTTGGACCGGGACAGGGCTACGAGCAGTACTTC.

This chain uses TRBV10-3 with TRBJ2-7, with 8 positions matching TRBD1. After removal of 10 bases from V and 2 bases from J, the junction contained 4 bases not matched to a gene. The CDR3 runs 12 residues. CDR1 and CDR2 (germline): ENHRY, SYGVKD. CDR3 coding DNA: TGTGCCACCGGGACAGGCACCTACGAGCAGTACTTC. Its protein product is CATGTGTYEQYF.